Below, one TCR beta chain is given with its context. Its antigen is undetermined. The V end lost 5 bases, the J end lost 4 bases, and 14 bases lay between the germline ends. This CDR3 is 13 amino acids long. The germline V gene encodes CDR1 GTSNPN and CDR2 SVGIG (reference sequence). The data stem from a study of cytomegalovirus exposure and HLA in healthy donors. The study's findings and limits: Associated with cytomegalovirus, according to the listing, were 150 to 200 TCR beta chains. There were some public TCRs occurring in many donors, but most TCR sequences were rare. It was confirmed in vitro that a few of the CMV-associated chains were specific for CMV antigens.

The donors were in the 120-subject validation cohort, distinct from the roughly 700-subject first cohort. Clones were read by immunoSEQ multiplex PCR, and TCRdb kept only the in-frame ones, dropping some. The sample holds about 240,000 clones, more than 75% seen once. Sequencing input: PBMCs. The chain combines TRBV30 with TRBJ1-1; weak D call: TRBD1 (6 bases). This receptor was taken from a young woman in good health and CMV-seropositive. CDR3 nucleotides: TGTGCCTGGGGTAGGGGGTCGGGCACTGAAGCTTTCTTT. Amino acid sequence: CAWGRGSGTEAFF.